Included here is one T cell receptor (beta chain) sequence, with context. Its matching antigen is unknown. CD45RO/CCR7/CD25/CD127/CD95/CD27 separated CD4+ naive, central memory, regulatory and stem cell-like memory cells by sorting. This sample stems from a study of beta chain features in type 1 diabetes. Study overall: Patient and healthy donor groups were alike in age, gender and cell yields.

Expressed TCRB transcripts got sequenced, as all isolated RNA was reverse transcribed. Profiled with immunoSEQ multiplex PCR; TCRdb holds only in-frame clones, not every one. The sample holds approximately 140,000 clones; about 10% are singletons and the top ten take 0.75%. Whole-study findings and limits: Highly expressing activated T cells could be over-counted with a cDNA template. In all four CD4+ subsets, TCRB CDR3 length was significantly, moderately reduced in type 1 diabetes.

The receptor was isolated from a man aged 25 to 40 with type 1 diabetes. Sequencing was done on a sample of central memory CD4+ T cells from blood.

This CDR3 reads CSVGRGTGGETQYF. The CDR3, as DNA: TGCAGCGTCGGAAGGGGGACAGGGGGAGAGACCCAGTACTTC. The V call is TRBV29-1, the J call TRBJ2-5; TRBD1 aligns across 11 bases. Per the germline V gene, CDR1 is SQVTM and CDR2 is ANQGSEA. The CDR3 totals 14 residues. The ends lost 6 bases at V and 4 bases at J; junction bases unmatched: 7.